Listed here is a single T cell receptor (beta chain). The data stem from a study of long-term antiretroviral therapy in people with HIV. Researchers report immunoSEQ v3.0 was run at survey level. Libraries were prepared by immunoSEQ multiplex PCR; TCRdb keeps only in-frame clonotypes and omits some of them. The table includes about 20,000 clones, approximately 73% detected once. Germline assignment: CDR1 WSHSY and CDR2 SAAADI. Trimming pared 7 bases from V and 1 base from J, leaving 16 bases between. The CDR3 is 15 residues long. The sequence was collected from a woman aged 45-65 years with HIV. The chain joins TRBV10-2 to TRBJ1-2; D unclear. Sequencing was performed on unsorted PBMCs, taken approximately 2.5 years before starting antiretroviral therapy. The CDR3 loop reads CASTPRLSDNYGYTF. The CDR3 DNA follows: TGCGCCAGCACCCCGCGTTTGTCAGATAACTATGGCTACACCTTC.